These 20 T cell receptor beta chains were all obtained from the same sample, sequenced in a study of control samples from healthy donors and cancer patients. Sequenced by immunoSEQ multiplex PCR; TCRdb stores in-frame clones only, minus some. The table shows about 130,000 clones, with 90% to 95% occurring only once. Sequenced sample: PBMCs. The source is a man between 60 and 70 years old with colorectal cancer.

The rearrangement uses TRBV19 and TRBJ1-6, with TRBD1 as a possible D gene (6 bases). CDR3 size: 15 residues. V gave up 0 bases and J gave up 10 bases, with 13 bases separating them. Germline V CDR1 and CDR2: LNHDA, SQIVND (reference sequence). The CDR3 bases are TGTGCCAGTAGTATAGAGGGACAAGGTACGTCACCCCTCCACTTT. Translation: CASSIEGQGTSPLHF. Using reference TRBV19 and TRBJ1-6 for the parts outside the CDR3, the full variable domain is DGGITQSPKYLFRKEGQNVTLSCEQNLNHDAMYWYRQDPGQGLRLIYYSQIVNDFQKGDIAEGYSVSREKKESFPLTVTSAQKNPTAFYLCASSIEGQGTSPLHFGNGTRLTVT.

This chain links TRBV6-2 or TRBV6-3 with TRBJ1-2; 10 nucleotides match TRBD1. Trimming took 6 bases from V and 4 from J; bases not matched to a gene: 2. Germline lookup yields CDR1 MNHEY and CDR2 SVGEGT. The CDR3 totals 13 residues. The chain's CDR3 is CASSGQGGYGYTF. CDR3 DNA: TGTGCCAGCAGCGGACAGGGGGGCTATGGCTACACCTTC.

This sequence joins TRBV7-2 and TRBJ2-5; D remains ambiguous. V shed 5 bases and J shed 0 bases, with 13 bases lying between them. There are 15 residues in the CDR3. Germline V gene data show CDR1 as SGHTA and CDR2 as FQGNSA. For the CDR3, the DNA is TGTGCCAGCAGCCCCTCGGGCCCCTACCAAGAGACCCAGTACTTC. Amino acids: CASSPSGPYQETQYF. The complete variable domain, with remaining parts taken from reference TRBV7-2 and TRBJ2-5, reads GAGVSQSPSNKVTEKGKDVELRCDPISGHTALYWYRQSLGQGLEFLIYFQGNSAPDKSGLPSDRFSAERTGGSVSTLTIQRTQQEDSAVYLCASSPSGPYQETQYFGPGTRLLVL.

The rearrangement joins TRBV5-1 to TRBJ1-6, with TRBD1 matching over 7 bases. CDR3 length equals 14 residues. Germline CDR1 reads SGHRS; CDR2 reads YFSETQ. Germline trimming cut 0 bases from V and 10 bases from J; bases unmatched to any gene: 4. The CDR3 nucleotides read TGCGCCAGCAGCTTGGGACAGGGTTTGTCACCCCTCCACTTT. It encodes CASSLGQGLSPLHF.

The J gene is TRBJ1-2, the V gene TRBV6-5, with 10 bases matching TRBD1. CDR1 MNHEY and CDR2 SVGAGI come from the germline V gene. With V trimmed by 5 bases and J by 5 bases, 8 bases remained unmatched. There are 15 residues in the CDR3. The chain's CDR3 is CASSKTGGGPYGYTF. Written as DNA, the CDR3 is TGTGCCAGCAGTAAGACAGGGGGCGGTCCGTATGGCTACACCTTC.

CDR3 nucleotides: TGTGCCAGCAGCCCGACAGGGGCCCGCAGGGGGGCCAACGTCCTGACTTTC. Translation: CASSPTGARRGANVLTF. The V call is TRBV5-5, the J call TRBJ2-6, with TRBD1 identical over 8 bases. The germline V gene encodes CDR1 SGHKS and CDR2 YYEKEE (reference sequence). Trimming took 4 bases from V and 4 from J; bases not matched to a gene: 10. The CDR3 has 17 amino acids.

The rearrangement uses TRBV6-5 and TRBJ2-1; 12 positions match TRBD2. The CDR3 totals 15 residues. V trimming: 7 bases; J trimming: 7 bases; junction bases outside the gene matches: 8. CDR1 is MNHEY, CDR2 SVGAGI, per germline. The DNA of the CDR3 is TGTGCCAGCACCTTCCTAGCGGGGGGGCGGAATGAGCAGTTCTTC. Its protein product is CASTFLAGGRNEQFF.

The V call is TRBV29-1, the J call TRBJ2-3; 8 nucleotides align to TRBD2. The ends lost 4 bases at V and 4 bases at J; junction bases unmatched: 4. This CDR3 is built from 13 residues. Germline V gives CDR1 SQVTM, CDR2 ANQGSEA. Written as DNA, the CDR3 is TGCAGCGTTGTGTCGGGGGGGGCAGATACGCAGTATTTT. It translates to CSVVSGGADTQYF.

The genes are TRBV5-4 and TRBJ1-6, with no clear D. The CDR3 consists of 13 residues. Germline CDR1 reads SGHNT; CDR2 reads YYREEE (reference sequence). The V and J ends lost 0 bases and 6 bases respectively, with 4 bases between them. The CDR3 region is CASSLVVNSPLHF. DNA of the CDR3: TGTGCCAGCAGCTTGGTGGTTAATTCACCCCTCCACTTT.

This chain joins TRBV7-9 and TRBJ2-5; D is ambiguous. Trimming left V 1 base short and J 2 bases short, with 5 bases between. The CDR3 is made up of 13 amino acids. CDR1 is SEHNR and CDR2 is FQNEAQ in the germline V gene (reference sequence). CDR3 loop: CASSLDGQETQYF. The CDR3 bases are TGTGCCAGCAGCTTAGACGGGCAAGAGACCCAGTACTTC.

The V call is TRBV6-2 or TRBV6-3, the J call TRBJ1-2; D is undetermined. The CDR3 covers 14 residues. The V end was cut by 4 bases, the J end by 2 bases, with 11 bases between. The germline V gene has CDR1 MNHEY and CDR2 SVGEGT. The CDR3 sequence is CASSSSDVNYGYTF. The CDR3 DNA sequence: TGTGCCAGCAGTTCCTCTGACGTGAACTATGGCTACACCTTC.

The genes are TRBV12-3 or TRBV12-4 and TRBJ1-3; no reliable D call. The CDR3 runs to 13 residues. The V end lost 7 bases, the J end lost 0 bases, and 7 bases lay between the germline ends. DNA of the CDR3: TGTGCCAGCATAGGTCTCTCTGGAAACACCATATATTTT. This translates into CASIGLSGNTIYF.

This clone occurred once. The CDR3 here is CASSSTRDEQYF. The CDR3, as DNA: TGTGCCAGCAGTTCTACTCGGGACGAGCAGTACTTC. V gene TRBV6-5 combines with J gene TRBJ2-7, with D unresolved. Germline V gene sequence: CDR1 MNHEY, CDR2 SVGAGI. The CDR3 is 12 amino acids. The V and J ends lost 4 bases and 5 bases respectively, with 9 bases between them.

The chain is built from TRBV4-3 and TRBJ1-4, with 9 bases lining up with TRBD1. Germline CDR1 is LGHNA and CDR2 is YSLEER. This CDR3 has 15 amino acids. With 0 bases clipped from V and 8 bases from J, the junction kept 4 bases outside the gene matches. The CDR3 is CASSQDRTGDEKLFF. CDR3 nucleotides: TGCGCCAGCAGCCAAGACCGGACAGGGGACGAAAAACTGTTTTTT.

The V gene is TRBV4-3, the J gene TRBJ2-4; no clear D gene. This CDR3 spans 13 amino acids. CDR1 LGHNA and CDR2 YSLEER come from the germline V gene. Trimming removed 0 bases from V and 6 bases from J, with 6 bases in between. CDR3 bases: TGCGCCAGCAGCCAAGATCCAGTAAACATTCAGTACTTC. Amino acid sequence: CASSQDPVNIQYF.

This clone was observed a few times. J is TRBJ1-6 and V is TRBV5-5; 8 nucleotides line up with TRBD1. CDR3 length: 14 residues. The germline CDR1 and CDR2 sequences are SGHKS and YYEKEE (reference sequence). The ends lost 2 bases at V and 9 bases at J; junction bases unmatched: 4. The CDR3 bases are TGTGCCAGCAGCTTCGACAGGGGAAGTTCACCCCTCCACTTT. Its protein product is CASSFDRGSSPLHF. Together with reference TRBV5-5 and TRBJ1-6, the CDR3 gives the full variable domain: DAGVTQSPTHLIKTRGQQVTLRCSPISGHKSVSWYQQVLGQGPQFIFQYYEKEERGRGNFPDRFSARQFPNYSSELNVNALLLGDSALYLCASSFDRGSSPLHFGNGTRLTVT.

The J gene is TRBJ2-1, the V gene TRBV12-5, with a tentative D call TRBD2 (6 bases). Germline values: CDR1 LGHNT, CDR2 FRNRAP. V dropped 5 bases and J dropped 9 bases, with 17 bases sitting between them. This CDR3 is built from 14 residues. CDR3 DNA: TGTGCTAGTGGTCCCGGGACTTCCTTCCTTGAGCAGTTCTTC. As protein: CASGPGTSFLEQFF.

The rearrangement joins TRBV3-1 (or the pseudogene TRBV3-2) to TRBJ1-1; no reliable D call. V was clipped by 0 bases and J by 10 bases, with 6 bases between them. The CDR3 covers 11 residues. Germline CDR1 LGHDT, CDR2 YNNKEL (reference sequence). CDR3 in amino acids: CASSQDAGAFF. CDR3 DNA: TGTGCCAGCAGCCAAGACGCGGGAGCTTTCTTT.

V and J are TRBV2 and TRBJ1-5; TRBD1 matches 7 bases. The germline V gene has CDR1 SNHLY and CDR2 FYNNEI. This CDR3 has 16 residues. V was clipped by 4 bases and J by 1 base; unmatched bases: 7. The DNA of the CDR3 is TGTGCCAGCAGTGTTAAAGGGACAGCAAGCAATCAGCCCCAGCATTTT. Protein: CASSVKGTASNQPQHF. Variable domain in full (rest from reference TRBV2 and TRBJ1-5): EPEVTQTPSHQVTQMGQEVILRCVPISNHLYFYWYRQILGQKVEFLVSFYNNEISEKSEIFDDQFSVERPDGSNFTLKIRSTKLEDSAMYFCASSVKGTASNQPQHFGDGTRLSIL.

A word on this clone: One junction end does not reproduce the germline sequence, and a read error may be involved. The chain joins TRBV7-9 to TRBJ2-2, with TRBD1 matching 8 bases. This CDR3 contains 16 residues. Germline CDR1 SEHNR, CDR2 FQNEAQ (reference sequence). CDR3 sequence: CASSLGQGSNTGELFF. DNA of the CDR3: TGTGCCAGCAGTTTAGGACAGGGCTCGAACACCGGGGAGCTGTTTTTT.